Sequencing of this TCR beta chain was carried out in a study of blood T cell repertoires in COVID-19. V was pared by 2 bases and J by 3 bases, with 17 bases between. The germline gives CDR1 GTSNPN, CDR2 SVGIG (reference sequence). The CDR3 sequence is 16 residues long. Generated by immunoSEQ multiplex PCR, the TCRdb table keeps only in-frame clones and is missing some. The sample lists about 150,000 clones, 80% to 90% occurring once. The TCR comes from a woman aged 55-69 years with COVID-19, enrolled during active disease. The chain uses TRBV30 and TRBJ2-1; D not resolved. The specimen was peripheral blood. For the CDR3, the DNA is TGTGCCTGGAGTCCTGCAACGTCAGGCAACTACAATGAGCAGTTCTTC. Translation: CAWSPATSGNYNEQFF.